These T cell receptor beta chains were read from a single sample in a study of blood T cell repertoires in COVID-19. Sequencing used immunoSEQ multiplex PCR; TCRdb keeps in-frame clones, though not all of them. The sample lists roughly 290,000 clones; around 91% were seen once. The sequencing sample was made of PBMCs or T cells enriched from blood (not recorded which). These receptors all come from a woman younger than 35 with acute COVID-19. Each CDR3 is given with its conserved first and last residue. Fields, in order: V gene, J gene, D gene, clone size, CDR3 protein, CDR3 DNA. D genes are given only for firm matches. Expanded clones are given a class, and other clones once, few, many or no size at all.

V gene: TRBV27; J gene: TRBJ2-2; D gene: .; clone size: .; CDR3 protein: CASSSPSGELFF; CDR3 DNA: TGTGCCAGCAGTTCCCCGTCCGGGGAGCTGTTTTTT
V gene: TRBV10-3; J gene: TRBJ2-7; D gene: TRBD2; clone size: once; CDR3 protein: CAMAMGGLPTYEQYF; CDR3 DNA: TGTGCCATGGCTATGGGGGGGTTACCCACCTACGAGCAGTACTTC
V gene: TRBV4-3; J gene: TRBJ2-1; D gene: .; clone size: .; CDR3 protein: CASNPGLAYNEQFF; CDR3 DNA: TGCGCCAGCAATCCCGGGCTAGCTTACAATGAGCAGTTCTTC
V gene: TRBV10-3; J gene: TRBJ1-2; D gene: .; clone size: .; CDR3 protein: CAITQDTTNYGYTF; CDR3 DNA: TGTGCCATCACCCAGGACACAACTAACTATGGCTACACCTTC
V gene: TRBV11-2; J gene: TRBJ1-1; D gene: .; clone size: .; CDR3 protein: CASSFTTGNTEAFF; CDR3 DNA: TGTGCCAGCAGTTTCACGACAGGCAACACTGAAGCTTTCTTT
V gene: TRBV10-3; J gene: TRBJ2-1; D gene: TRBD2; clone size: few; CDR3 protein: CAISESIGTSGSGNEQFF; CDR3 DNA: TGTGCCATCAGTGAGTCCATCGGGACTAGCGGGAGTGGCAATGAGCAGTTCTTC
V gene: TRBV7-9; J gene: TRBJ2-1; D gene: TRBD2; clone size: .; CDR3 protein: CASSLTGGRAGNEQFF; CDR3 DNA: TGTGCCAGCAGCTTAACCGGCGGGAGAGCTGGCAATGAGCAGTTCTTC
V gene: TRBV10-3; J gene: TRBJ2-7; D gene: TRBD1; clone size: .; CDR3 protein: CAISGTGAYEQYF; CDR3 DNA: TGTGCCATCAGCGGGACAGGGGCCTACGAGCAGTACTTC
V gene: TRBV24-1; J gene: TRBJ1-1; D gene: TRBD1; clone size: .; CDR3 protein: CATSDPRGQDEAFF; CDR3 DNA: TGTGCCACCAGTGACCCCAGGGGGCAGGATGAAGCTTTCTTT
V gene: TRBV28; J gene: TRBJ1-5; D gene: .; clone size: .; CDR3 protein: CASSLWGLSQPQHF; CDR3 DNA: TGTGCCAGCAGTTTATGGGGGCTCTCTCAGCCCCAGCATTTT
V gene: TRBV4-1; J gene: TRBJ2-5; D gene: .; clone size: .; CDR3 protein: CASSSRRERGTQYF; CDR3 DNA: TGCGCCAGCAGCTCGCGGAGGGAACGGGGGACCCAGTACTTC
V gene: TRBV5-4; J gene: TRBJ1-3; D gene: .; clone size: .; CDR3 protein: CASSVDISTGNTIYF; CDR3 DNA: TGTGCCAGCAGCGTTGACATTTCAACTGGAAACACCATATATTTT
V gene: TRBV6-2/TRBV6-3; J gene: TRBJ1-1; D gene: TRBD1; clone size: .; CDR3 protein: CASSYHRGPTEAFF; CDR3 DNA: TGTGCCAGCAGTTACCACAGGGGGCCCACTGAAGCTTTCTTT
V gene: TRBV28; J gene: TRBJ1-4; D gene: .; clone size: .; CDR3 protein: CASSSGMDEKLFF; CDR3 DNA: TGTGCCAGCAGTTCAGGGATGGATGAAAAACTGTTTTTT
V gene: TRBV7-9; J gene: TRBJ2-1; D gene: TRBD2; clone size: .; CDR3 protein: CASSKREFYNEQFF; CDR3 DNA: TGTGCCAGCAGTAAGCGGGAGTTCTACAATGAGCAGTTCTTC
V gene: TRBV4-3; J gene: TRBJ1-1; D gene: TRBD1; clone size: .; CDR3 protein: CASSQGGTGTEAFF; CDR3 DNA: TGCGCCAGCAGCCAAGGGGGGACAGGCACTGAAGCTTTCTTT